A single sample gave rise to the 30 T cell receptor beta chains below, sequenced in a study of T cells in Graves' hyperthyroidism and ophthalmopathy. TCR beta CDR3 regions were amplified from RNA transcripts. With the HTBI primer set, the TCR CDR3 went through a first round of RT-PCR. In TCRdb, the multiplex PCR reads were re-called with MiXCR into one record per CDR3 protein. This table has about 640,000 distinct CDR3 sequences, under 25% appearing once. Sequenced: blood. Receptor source: a man aged 25 to 40 with Graves' ophthalmopathy.

Only a few counts were recorded for this clonotype. The chain carries TRBV6-1 and TRBJ2-3; D might be TRBD1 (5 bases). This CDR3 is 16 amino acids long. Deletions cut 8 bases from V and 5 bases from J, with 23 bases between. Germline loops: CDR1 MNHNS, CDR2 SASEGT. CDR3 in amino acids: CASSRFQGPRGDTQYF. The CDR3 nucleotides read TGTGCCAGCTCTAGATTTCAGGGCCCGCGTGGAGATACGCAGTATTTT.

A few counts support this clonotype. The chain uses TRBV2 and TRBJ2-6; D gene unclear. The germline V and J ends were trimmed by 5 bases and 0 bases, with 8 bases remaining between them. Germline V lookup: CDR1 SNHLY, CDR2 FYNNEI. The CDR3 is made up of 15 amino acids. CDR3 DNA: TGTGCCAGCAGTACCGGCGACTCTGGGGCCAACGTCCTGACTTTC. Translation gives CASSTGDSGANVLTF.

This clonotype appeared many times. The genes are TRBV12-3 or TRBV12-4 and TRBJ1-5; 8 positions agree with TRBD1. The V and J ends lost 4 bases and 6 bases, in that order; junction bases with no gene match: 8. This CDR3 has 15 amino acids. The CDR3 DNA is TGTGCCAGCAGTTCAACCGACAGGGGCATTCAGCCCCAGCATTTT. This gives the protein CASSSTDRGIQPQHF.

This clonotype showed up just a few times. The CDR3 loop reads CASSEMGGAGTDTQYF. For the CDR3, the DNA is TGTGCCAGCAGTGAAATGGGGGGCGCTGGCACAGATACGCAGTATTTT. The chain is built from TRBV6-1 and TRBJ2-3; D could derive from TRBD1 or TRBD2 (6 bases each). The ends were cut back, 2 bases at V and 1 base at J, with 13 bases in the middle. This CDR3 has 16 amino acids. Germline CDR1 MNHNS, CDR2 SASEGT.

V and J are TRBV7-2 and TRBJ2-2; D remains unclear. The CDR3 sequence is 13 residues long. V was clipped by 11 bases and J by 0 bases, with 10 bases between them. Germline V gene data show CDR1 as SGHTA and CDR2 as FQGNSA. As DNA, the CDR3 is TGTGCCTATAAACTACCGAACACCGGGGAGCTGTTTTTT. Amino acids: CAYKLPNTGELFF.

The chain has TRBV30 and TRBJ1-1; TRBD1 matches 7 bases. V was pared by 1 base and J by 1 base, with 9 bases of the junction left unmatched. Germline V gene sequence: CDR1 GTSNPN, CDR2 SVGIG (reference sequence). This CDR3 contains 16 residues. Here the CDR3 DNA reads TGTGCCTGGAGTGCGACCCCGGGACAGCCGAACACTGAAGCTTTCTTT. Its translation: CAWSATPGQPNTEAFF.

This clonotype was found many times. Written as DNA, the CDR3 is TGTGCCAGCAGTTACGAGACGTTGAGGGGCGGGAGGCGGAGCACAGATACGCAGTATTTT. The encoded protein is CASSYETLRGGRRSTDTQYF. This chain uses TRBV6-6 with TRBJ2-3, with 8 nucleotides matching TRBD2. V lost 2 bases, J lost 0 bases, and 16 bases stayed unmatched. Germline V gene sequence: CDR1 MNHNY, CDR2 SVGAGI (reference sequence). This CDR3 is 20 amino acids long.

This clonotype was detected only a few times. The rearrangement links TRBV10-3 to TRBJ1-2; possibly TRBD1 for D (5 bases). The CDR3 is made up of 17 amino acids. CDR1 ENHRY and CDR2 SYGVKD come from the germline V gene. Trimming shortened V by 5 bases and J by 2 bases, and 21 bases separated the two germline ends. The CDR3 sequence is CAISREGSLTSNYGYTF. CDR3 DNA sequence: TGTGCCATCAGTCGGGAGGGGTCCCTAACTTCAAACTATGGCTACACCTTC.

The CDR3 reads CASSLEFGPGSEQYF. CDR3 DNA sequence: TGTGCCAGCAGCTTAGAATTCGGCCCGGGGTCCGAGCAGTACTTC. This sequence joins TRBV11-2 and TRBJ2-7; perhaps TRBD2 as D (5 bases). Trimming shortened V by 0 bases and J by 6 bases, and 15 bases separated the two germline ends. This CDR3 comprises 15 residues. Germline V lookup: CDR1 SGHAT, CDR2 FQNNGV.

This clonotype was seen repeatedly, ten times or more. The chain joins TRBV2 to TRBJ2-1; a weak D match, TRBD2 (5 bases). The germline gives CDR1 SNHLY, CDR2 FYNNEI. This CDR3 has 16 amino acids. V was trimmed by 4 bases and J by 0 bases, leaving 13 bases between them. CDR3 DNA sequence: TGTGCCAGCAGTGGGAGTCTAGGGAGCTCCTACAATGAGCAGTTCTTC. It specifies CASSGSLGSSYNEQFF.

The chain joins TRBV20-1 to TRBJ2-1; 8 bases align to TRBD2. Germline assignment: CDR1 DFQATT and CDR2 SNEGSKA (reference sequence). This CDR3 is built from 13 residues. CDR3 amino acids: CSPTSAAYNEQFF. The CDR3 DNA reads as TGCAGCCCGACTAGCGCGGCGTACAATGAGCAGTTCTTC.

The gene calls are TRBV4-1 and TRBJ1-2, with a weak D call TRBD1 (5 bases). The CDR3 has 13 residues. The germline V and J ends were trimmed by 0 bases and 6 bases, with 8 bases remaining between them. CDR1 and CDR2 from the germline V gene are MGHRA and YSYEKL. CDR3 DNA: TGCGCCAGCAGCCAAGATGGAGGGGATGGCTACACCTTC. Translated: CASSQDGGDGYTF.

This clonotype has just a few counts. V gene TRBV7-3 combines with J gene TRBJ2-1; D is uncertain. V gave up 4 bases and J gave up 0 bases, with 10 bases separating them. Looked up from germline, CDR1 is SGHTA and CDR2 is FQGTGA. The CDR3 has 15 amino acids. The CDR3 bases are TGTGCCAGCAGCTCGACTGACAACTCCTACAATGAGCAGTTCTTC. The encoded protein is CASSSTDNSYNEQFF.

V usage is TRBV10-3 and J usage is TRBJ1-1; TRBD1 matches 8 bases. The CDR3 is made up of 14 amino acids. Germline V CDR1 and CDR2: ENHRY, SYGVKD. The V gene end was trimmed by 6 bases and the J gene end by 2 bases; junction bases not matched to a gene: 5. The CDR3 bases are TGTGCCATCAGAAAGACAGGGGAAAACACTGAAGCTTTCTTT. Translation gives CAIRKTGENTEAFF.

This clonotype has a count of ten or more. The V gene is TRBV18, the J gene TRBJ1-5; a weak D match, TRBD1 (6 bases). Germline CDR1 KGHSH, CDR2 LQKENI. The CDR3 consists of 13 residues. V was pared by 4 bases and J by 5 bases, with 9 bases between. Here the CDR3 reads CASSRDIDQPQHF. The CDR3 bases are TGTGCCAGCTCACGGGACATAGATCAGCCCCAGCATTTT.

A few counts support this clonotype. The J gene is TRBJ2-4, the V gene TRBV5-1; tentative D call: TRBD1 (6 bases). The CDR3 has 14 amino acids. Per the germline V gene, CDR1 is SGHRS and CDR2 is YFSETQ. The germline V and J ends were trimmed by 1 base and 7 bases, with 12 bases remaining between them. Here the CDR3 reads CASSLNQGWNIQYF. The CDR3 nucleotides read TGCGCCAGCAGCTTGAACCAGGGGTGGAACATTCAGTACTTC.

This clonotype has ten or more counts. The CDR3 here is CASSLTSGRGSDTQYF. CDR3 coding DNA: TGTGCCAGCAGTTTGACTAGCGGGAGGGGTTCAGATACGCAGTATTTT. The chain has TRBV28 and TRBJ2-3; 14 bases line up with TRBD2. Trimming took 3 bases from V and 4 from J; bases not matched to a gene: 3. CDR1 and CDR2 (germline): MDHEN, SYDVKM. This CDR3 is 16 amino acids long.

The sample holds one count of this clonotype. The genes are TRBV11-2 and TRBJ2-5; 12 nucleotides line up with TRBD1. V shed 1 base and J 5 bases; nucleotides not matched to a gene: 11. CDR3 length equals 18 residues. CDR1 and CDR2 from the germline V gene are SGHAT and FQNNGV. The chain's CDR3 is CASSLVPPGTGGRETQYF. The CDR3 nucleotides are TGTGCCAGCAGCTTAGTCCCCCCCGGGACAGGGGGCCGGGAGACCCAGTACTTC.

There are many counts of this clonotype. Here the CDR3 DNA reads TGTGCCAGCAGTGGCAGGGGGCGCGCCACAGATACGCAGTATTTT. This translates into CASSGRGRATDTQYF. The chain joins TRBV27 to TRBJ2-3; TRBD1 matches 8 bases. Germline-derived CDR1 and CDR2 are MNHEY and SMNVEV (reference sequence). J lost 2 bases, V lost 5 bases, and 6 bases had no gene match. This CDR3 has 15 residues.

The chain combines TRBV14 with TRBJ1-1; the D gene is possibly TRBD1 (6 bases). V lost 4 bases to trimming and J lost 6 bases, with 21 bases between them. The germline V gene encodes CDR1 SGHDN and CDR2 FVKESK. CDR3 length equals 16 residues. The CDR3 loop is CASSLGGGLAFAEAFF. The CDR3 nucleotides are TGTGCCAGCAGCCTAGGGGGGGGTCTGGCTTTCGCTGAAGCTTTCTTT.

Remarks on this clonotype: A much larger clone lies one base from this, so it may be a read error. The CDR3 DNA follows: TGTGCCAGCGCTCGTACTAGCGGAACCTACAATGAGCGGTTCTTC. It translates to CASARTSGTYNERFF. The chain uses TRBV5-6 and TRBJ2-1; 8 bases line up with TRBD2. The germline CDR1 and CDR2 sequences are SGHDT and YYEEEE. This CDR3 comprises 15 residues.

The gene calls are TRBV29-1 and TRBJ2-2; D gene uncertain. The CDR3 spans 17 residues. V gave up 6 bases and J gave up 1 base, with 21 bases separating them. Germline CDR1 SQVTM, CDR2 ANQGSEA. The CDR3 is CSVPFWGGPGNTGELFF. CDR3 in DNA: TGCAGCGTACCGTTTTGGGGTGGACCCGGGAACACCGGGGAGCTGTTTTTT.

The rearrangement links TRBV6-1 to TRBJ1-1; D is perhaps TRBD1 (6 bases). The V end lost 7 bases, the J end lost 4 bases, and 16 bases lay between the germline ends. CDR3 length equals 14 residues. Germline assignment: CDR1 MNHNS and CDR2 SASEGT. This CDR3 is CASTPEQGVTEAFF. CDR3 coding DNA: TGTGCCAGCACCCCGGAACAGGGAGTCACTGAAGCTTTCTTT.

The chain recombines TRBV4-3 with TRBJ2-3, with 7 bases matching TRBD2. Germline CDR1 LGHNA, CDR2 YSLEER. The length of the CDR3 is 17 residues. V lost 0 bases, J lost 1 base, and 7 bases stayed unmatched. The CDR3 sequence: CASSQDRAGAGTDTQYF. The CDR3 DNA reads as TGCGCCAGCAGCCAAGATAGGGCGGGAGCGGGCACAGATACGCAGTATTTT.

This clonotype was observed many times. The chain's CDR3 is CASSSGVDGYTF. Here the CDR3 DNA reads TGTGCCAGCAGTTCGGGGGTCGATGGCTACACCTTC. The chain links TRBV28 to TRBJ1-2, with TRBD1 as a possible D gene (5 bases). From germline, CDR1 is MDHEN and CDR2 SYDVKM. V was cut by 4 bases and J by 6 bases, with 9 bases left in between. The CDR3 consists of 12 residues.

The rearrangement uses TRBV3-1 and TRBJ2-2, with 8 bases identical to TRBD2. In germline, CDR1 is LGHDT, CDR2 YNNKEL (reference sequence). The CDR3 contains 17 residues. Trimming at V came to 0 bases and at J to 5 bases, leaving 8 bases not matched to a gene. DNA of the CDR3: TGTGCCAGCAGCCAAGATCTGGTAGCGGGACGGACCGGGGAGCTGTTTTTT. Its protein is CASSQDLVAGRTGELFF. Based on the CDR3 plus reference TRBV3-1 and TRBJ2-2, the full variable domain is DTAVSQTPKYLVTQMGNDKSIKCEQNLGHDTMYWYKQDSKKFLKIMFSYNNKELIINETVPNRFSPKSPDKAHLNLHINSLELGDSAVYFCASSQDLVAGRTGELFFGEGSRLTVL.

This clonotype was detected ten times or more. The genes are TRBV6-5 and TRBJ1-1; a possible D gene is TRBD1 (6 bases). From germline, CDR1 is MNHEY and CDR2 SVGAGI. The CDR3 loop spans 15 amino acids. Trimming removed 0 bases at V and 0 bases at J, with 8 bases between. The chain's CDR3 is CASSYSAGVNTEAFF. CDR3 in DNA: TGTGCCAGCAGTTACTCGGCAGGGGTGAACACTGAAGCTTTCTTT.

Many counts were recorded for this clonotype. At one end, the junction sequence differs from germline, possibly due to a read error. The V gene is TRBV5-1, the J gene TRBJ2-2, with 9 nucleotides matching TRBD1. CDR1 SGHRS and CDR2 YFSETQ come from the germline V gene. The CDR3 covers 15 residues. As DNA, the CDR3 is TGTGCCAGCAGCCTGGGACAGGGGAACACCGGGGAGCTGTTTTTT. This gives the protein CASSLGQGNTGELFF.

This sequence joins TRBV7-9 and TRBJ2-2, with TRBD2 identical over 12 bases. CDR3 size: 20 residues. Trimming removed 5 bases from V and 0 bases from J; junction bases left unmatched: 13. CDR1 is SEHNR, CDR2 FQNEAQ, per germline (reference sequence). This CDR3 is CASSGGAKTSGSSNTGELFF. The CDR3 DNA reads as TGTGCCAGCAGCGGAGGGGCTAAGACTAGCGGGAGTTCGAACACCGGGGAGCTGTTTTTT.

This clonotype was seen only a few times. J is TRBJ2-4 and V is TRBV6-1, with D tentatively TRBD1 (5 bases). Germline V gene lookup returns CDR1 MNHNS and CDR2 SASEGT. Between the trimmed V and J ends, which lost 5 bases and 5 bases, there was a span of 16 bases. CDR3 size: 15 residues. In DNA, the CDR3 is TGTGCCAGCAGTCGACAGACCACCGAAGAAAACATTCAGTACTTC. Translation: CASSRQTTEENIQYF.